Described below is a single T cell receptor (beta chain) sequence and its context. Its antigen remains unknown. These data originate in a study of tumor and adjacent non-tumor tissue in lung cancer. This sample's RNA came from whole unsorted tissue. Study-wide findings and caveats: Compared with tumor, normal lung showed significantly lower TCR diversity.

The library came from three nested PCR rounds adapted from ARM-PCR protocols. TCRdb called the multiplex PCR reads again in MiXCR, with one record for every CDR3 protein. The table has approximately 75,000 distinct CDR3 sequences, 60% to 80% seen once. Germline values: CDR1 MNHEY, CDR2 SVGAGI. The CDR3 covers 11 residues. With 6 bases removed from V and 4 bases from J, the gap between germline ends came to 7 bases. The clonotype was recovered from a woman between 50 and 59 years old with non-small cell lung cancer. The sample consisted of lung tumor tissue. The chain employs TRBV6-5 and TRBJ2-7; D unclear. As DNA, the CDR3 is TGTGCCAGCAGATCCCCATACGAGCAGTACTTC. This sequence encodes CASRSPYEQYF.